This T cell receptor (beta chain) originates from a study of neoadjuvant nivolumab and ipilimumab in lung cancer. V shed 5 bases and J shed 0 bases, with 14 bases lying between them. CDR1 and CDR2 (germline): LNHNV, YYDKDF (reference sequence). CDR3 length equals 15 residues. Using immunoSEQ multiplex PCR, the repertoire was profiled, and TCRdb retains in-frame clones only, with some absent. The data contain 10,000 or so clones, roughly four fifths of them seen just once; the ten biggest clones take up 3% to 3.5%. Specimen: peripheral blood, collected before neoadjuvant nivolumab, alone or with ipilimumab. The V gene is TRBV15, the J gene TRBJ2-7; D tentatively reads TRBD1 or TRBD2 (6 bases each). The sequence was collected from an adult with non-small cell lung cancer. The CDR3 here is CATSEGGRSSYEQYF. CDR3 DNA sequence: TGTGCCACCAGCGAGGGGGGCAGGAGCTCCTACGAGCAGTACTTC.